The 2 T cell receptor beta chains below were found in one sample sequenced in a study of T cells in localized non-small cell lung cancer. The assay was immunoSEQ multiplex PCR, and TCRdb's table has in-frame clones only and misses some. The sample yields about 70,000 clones, roughly 90% seen once. This specimen consisted of peripheral blood, obtained before any cancer treatment. Receptors originate from a male donor older than 55 with stage III squamous cell lung carcinoma.

The V gene is TRBV20-1, the J gene TRBJ2-7; D is ambiguous. The CDR3 runs to 11 residues. Per the germline V gene, CDR1 is DFQATT and CDR2 is SNEGSKA (reference sequence). V was shortened by 6 bases and J by 4 bases, with 10 bases between the two germline ends. The CDR3 sequence is CSAVDGYEQYF. CDR3 nucleotides: TGCAGTGCCGTGGACGGATACGAGCAGTACTTC.

The rearrangement uses TRBV27 and TRBJ1-4, with D possibly TRBD1 on 6 matching bases. This CDR3 has 14 amino acids. Trimming shortened V by 2 bases and J by 2 bases, and 6 bases separated the two germline ends. Germline assignment: CDR1 MNHEY and CDR2 SMNVEV (reference sequence). The CDR3 nucleotides read TGTGCCAGCAGTTTAAGGGGGACTAATGAAAAACTGTTTTTT. It encodes CASSLRGTNEKLFF.